The 20 T cell receptor beta chains presented below share a single source sample, sequenced in a study of graft-versus-host responses after intestinal transplantation. Using immunoSEQ multiplex PCR, the repertoire was profiled, and TCRdb retains in-frame clones only, with some absent. This sample has 8,000 to 13,000 clones; approximately 30% occur once, and the top ten carry less than 6%. Specimen: alloreactive CD4+ T cells from a mixed lymphocyte reaction culture, collected before transplantation. Subset meaning: CFSE-low proliferating T cells sorted from roughly 6-day pre-transplant mixed lymphocyte reaction (GvH or HvG direction). Receptor source: a human patient who was an organ donor for intestinal transplantation.

This chain connects TRBV28 to TRBJ1-1; D unclear. Per germline, CDR1 MDHEN and CDR2 SYDVKM. The CDR3 has 13 residues. V shed 3 bases and J shed 5 bases, with 10 bases lying between them. The CDR3 bases are TGTGCCAGCAGTTTCGGAGGGCCGACTGAAGCTTTCTTT. Translating gives CASSFGGPTEAFF.

The chain employs TRBV6-1 and TRBJ2-3; tentatively, D is TRBD1 (6 bases). V dropped 4 bases and J dropped 1 base, with 6 bases sitting between them. Per the germline V gene, CDR1 is MNHNS and CDR2 is SASEGT. The CDR3 has 13 residues. CDR3 in amino acids: CASSGQGTDTQYF. Written as DNA, the CDR3 is TGTGCCAGCAGTGGACAGGGCACAGATACGCAGTATTTT.

This clone appeared a few times. The chain links TRBV30 to TRBJ1-5, with a possible D match to TRBD1 (5 bases). Germline lookup yields CDR1 GTSNPN and CDR2 SVGIG (reference sequence). The CDR3 contains 14 residues. The ends were cut back, 1 base at V and 2 bases at J, with 9 bases in the middle. This CDR3 reads CAWSAAGGNQPQHF. In nucleotides, the CDR3 is TGTGCCTGGAGTGCTGCGGGGGGCAATCAGCCCCAGCATTTT.

In its sample, this clone was seen a few times. The chain has TRBV10-1 and TRBJ2-4; no definite D call. CDR3 length equals 17 residues. Trimming took off 1 base at V and 0 bases at J, with 13 bases between the two ends. Germline V gene data show CDR1 as WNHNN and CDR2 as SYGVQD (reference sequence). The DNA of the CDR3 is TGCGCCAGCAGTGAGTTAGGCAGTCTGCTAGCCAAAAACATTCAGTACTTC. Protein product: CASSELGSLLAKNIQYF.

V usage is TRBV6-1 and J usage is TRBJ1-1; D might be TRBD1 (5 bases). V gave up 7 bases and J gave up 6 bases, with 18 bases separating them. This CDR3 has 14 amino acids. CDR1 and CDR2 from the germline V gene are MNHNS and SASEGT. CDR3 region: CASTSPTRGSEAFF. The CDR3 nucleotides read TGTGCCAGCACAAGCCCGACAAGGGGATCTGAAGCTTTCTTT.

This rearrangement joins TRBV19 to TRBJ1-2; perhaps TRBD1 as D (5 bases). The CDR3 runs to 13 residues. Trimming removed 5 bases from V and 7 bases from J, with 14 bases in between. Germline V gene data show CDR1 as LNHDA and CDR2 as SQIVND (reference sequence). The CDR3: CASSQTSRGGYTF. In DNA form, the CDR3 reads TGTGCCAGTAGTCAGACATCTAGGGGTGGCTACACCTTC.

This chain uses TRBV20-1 with TRBJ2-2; D not certain. Germline-derived CDR1 and CDR2 are DFQATT and SNEGSKA (reference sequence). This CDR3 comprises 11 residues. The V end lost 7 bases, the J end lost 0 bases, and 3 bases lay between the germline ends. CDR3 nucleotide sequence: TGCAGTGGAGCGAACACCGGGGAGCTGTTTTTT. Its translation: CSGANTGELFF.

This chain links TRBV5-1 with TRBJ2-7; D is undetermined. Germline V CDR1 and CDR2: SGHRS, YFSETQ. The CDR3 is 12 residues long. V shed 2 bases and J shed 2 bases, with 5 bases lying between them. The CDR3 coding sequence is TGCGCCAGCAGCTTAACAACCTACGAGCAGTACTTC. It encodes CASSLTTYEQYF. Full variable domain (outside the CDR3, taken from reference TRBV5-1 and TRBJ2-7): KAGVTQTPRYLIKTRGQQVTLSCSPISGHRSVSWYQQTPGQGLQFLFEYFSETQRNKGNFPGRFSGRQFSNSRSEMNVSTLELGDSALYLCASSLTTYEQYFGPGTRLTVT.

Only a few counts were recorded for this clone. The rearrangement joins TRBV4-1 to TRBJ2-2, with TRBD1 identical over 10 bases. V shed 3 bases, J shed 1 base, and the junction held 2 bases outside the gene matches. This CDR3 spans 16 amino acids. Germline V gives CDR1 MGHRA, CDR2 YSYEKL. The CDR3 reads CASSHGDRGNTGELFF. The CDR3 DNA sequence: TGCGCCAGCAGCCACGGGGACAGGGGGAACACCGGGGAGCTGTTTTTT.

V and J are TRBV4-2 and TRBJ1-3; 8 bases align to TRBD1. J was trimmed by 0 bases and V by 2 bases; bases with no gene match: 6. CDR3 length: 17 residues. Per the germline V gene, CDR1 is LGHNA and CDR2 is YNFKEQ. CDR3 amino acids: CASSQRTGKDSGNTIYF. The CDR3 DNA follows: TGTGCCAGCAGCCAACGGACAGGGAAAGACTCTGGAAACACCATATATTTT.

Only a few counts were recorded for this clone. The V call is TRBV28, the J call TRBJ2-3; the match to TRBD2 covers 8 bases. J gave up 4 bases and V 8 bases, and 17 bases lay outside the gene matches. Germline CDR1 MDHEN, CDR2 SYDVKM. This CDR3 region has 17 residues. CDR3 sequence (DNA): TGTGCCAGCGGAATTCTCAGGAGCCCGACTAGCGCAGATACGCAGTATTTT. Amino acid sequence: CASGILRSPTSADTQYF.

J is TRBJ2-2 and V is TRBV7-6; 13 positions match TRBD2. The CDR3 covers 16 residues. With 5 bases clipped from V and 6 bases from J, the junction kept 6 bases outside the gene matches. From germline, CDR1 is SGHVS and CDR2 FNYEAQ. The CDR3 reads CASSGTSGNVAGELFF. In DNA, the CDR3 is TGTGCCAGCAGCGGGACTAGCGGGAACGTGGCCGGGGAGCTGTTTTTT.

Comment on this clone: The junction departs from the called germline gene at one end, perhaps through a read error. Written as DNA, the CDR3 is TGTGCCAGCAGTGATTCCCACCAAGGAGCCTACGAGCAGTACTTC. The encoded protein is CASSDSHQGAYEQYF. V gene TRBV10-3 combines with J gene TRBJ2-7; no clear D gene. Germline V lookup: CDR1 ENHRY, CDR2 SYGVKD. There are 15 residues in the CDR3.

CDR3 protein: CASSPIRDRRSGNTIYF. The CDR3 region has the DNA TGTGCCAGTAGTCCCATCCGGGACAGGCGCTCTGGAAACACCATATATTTT. The rearrangement joins TRBV19 to TRBJ1-3, with 8 bases that match TRBD1. V lost 5 bases to trimming and J lost 0 bases; unmatched junction nucleotides: 9. Germline V gene lookup returns CDR1 LNHDA and CDR2 SQIVND (reference sequence). This CDR3 is built from 17 residues.

This clone appeared a few times. J is TRBJ2-4 and V is TRBV18; unclear D gene. V shed 1 base and J shed 9 bases, with 16 bases lying between them. The CDR3 totals 15 residues. Looked up from germline, CDR1 is KGHSH and CDR2 is LQKENI. CDR3 nucleotides: TGTGCCAGCTCACCACTCCGCGAGAAGGAAAGCATTCAGTACTTC. It codes for CASSPLREKESIQYF. Filled out from reference TRBV18 and TRBJ2-4, the complete variable domain reads NAGVMQNPRHLVRRRGQEARLRCSPMKGHSHVYWYRQLPEEGLKFMVYLQKENIIDESGMPKERFSAEFPKEGPSILRIQQVVRGDSAAYFCASSPLREKESIQYFGAGTRLSVL.

On this clone itself: Its ends do not fully match the called genes, so a read error is possible. The chain couples TRBV5-1 to TRBJ2-7; 11 nucleotides line up with TRBD2. There are 15 residues in the CDR3. The V gene's germline CDR1 is SGHRS and CDR2 YFSETQ. The CDR3 reads CASSFSSGGNYEQCF. CDR3 sequence (DNA): TGCGCCAGCAGCTTCTCTAGCGGGGGGAATTACGAGCAGTGCTTC.

This clone appeared a few times. CDR3 loop: CASSSRQISYNSPLHF. Here the CDR3 DNA reads TGTGCCAGCAGTTCTAGACAGATCTCCTATAATTCACCCCTCCACTTT. The chain employs TRBV27 and TRBJ1-6, with a weak D call TRBD1 (5 bases). Germline V lookup: CDR1 MNHEY, CDR2 SMNVEV (reference sequence). This CDR3 region has 16 residues. Trimming stripped 4 bases from V and 0 bases from J, with 10 bases between.

V is TRBV21-1 and J is TRBJ2-7; the table's D call TRBD1 went unverified against the DNA. TRBV21-1 is classified as a pseudogene. There are 16 residues in the CDR3. The CDR3 here is CASSKGPGTGIYEQYF. For the CDR3, the DNA is TGTGCCAGCAGCAAGGGTCCCGGGACAGGGATATACGAGCAGTACTTC.

By sample share, this clone is medium-sized (0.01 to 0.1%). The chain carries TRBV28 and TRBJ1-6; D unresolved. CDR3 length: 18 amino acids. Germline values: CDR1 MDHEN, CDR2 SYDVKM. The V and J ends lost 3 bases and 2 bases respectively, with 17 bases between them. For the CDR3, the DNA is TGTGCCAGCAGTTTTCTTGGTCGGGGAATAACCTATAATTCACCCCTCCACTTT. Protein product: CASSFLGRGITYNSPLHF. The full variable domain, its missing parts supplied by reference TRBV28 and TRBJ1-6, is DVKVTQSSRYLVKRTGEKVFLECVQDMDHENMFWYRQDPGLGLRLIYFSYDVKMKEKGDIPEGYSVSREKKERFSLILESASTNQTSMYLCASSFLGRGITYNSPLHFGNGTRLTVT.

V is TRBV7-2 and J is TRBJ1-2, with TRBD1 as a possible D gene (6 bases). The CDR3 contains 14 residues. In germline, CDR1 is SGHTA, CDR2 FQGNSA. The germline V and J ends were trimmed by 5 bases and 2 bases, with 12 bases remaining between them. CDR3 sequence: CASSRQTGNYGYTF. The CDR3 DNA sequence: TGTGCCAGCAGCCGCCAGACAGGAAACTATGGCTACACCTTC.